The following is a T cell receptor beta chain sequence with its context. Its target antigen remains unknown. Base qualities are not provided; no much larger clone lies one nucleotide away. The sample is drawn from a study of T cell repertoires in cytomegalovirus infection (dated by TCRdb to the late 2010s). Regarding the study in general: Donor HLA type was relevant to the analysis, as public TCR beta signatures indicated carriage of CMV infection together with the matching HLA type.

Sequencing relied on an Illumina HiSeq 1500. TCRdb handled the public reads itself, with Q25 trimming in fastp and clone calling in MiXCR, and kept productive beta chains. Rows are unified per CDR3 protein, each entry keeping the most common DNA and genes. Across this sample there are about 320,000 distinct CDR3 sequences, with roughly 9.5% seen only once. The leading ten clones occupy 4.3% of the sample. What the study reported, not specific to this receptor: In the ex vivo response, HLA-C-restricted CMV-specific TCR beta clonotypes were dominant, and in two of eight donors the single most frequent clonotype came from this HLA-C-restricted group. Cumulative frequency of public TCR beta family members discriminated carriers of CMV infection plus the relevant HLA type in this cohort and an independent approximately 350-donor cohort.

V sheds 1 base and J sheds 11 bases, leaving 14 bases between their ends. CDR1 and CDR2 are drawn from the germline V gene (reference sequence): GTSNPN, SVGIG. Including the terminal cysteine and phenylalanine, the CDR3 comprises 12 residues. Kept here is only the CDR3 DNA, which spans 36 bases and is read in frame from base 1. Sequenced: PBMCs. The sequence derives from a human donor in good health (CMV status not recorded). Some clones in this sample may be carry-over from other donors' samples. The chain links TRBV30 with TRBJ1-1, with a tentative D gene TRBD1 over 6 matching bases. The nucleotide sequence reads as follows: TGTGCCTGGAGTGCGTCCGGGACATGGGCTTTCTTT. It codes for CAWSASGTWAFF.